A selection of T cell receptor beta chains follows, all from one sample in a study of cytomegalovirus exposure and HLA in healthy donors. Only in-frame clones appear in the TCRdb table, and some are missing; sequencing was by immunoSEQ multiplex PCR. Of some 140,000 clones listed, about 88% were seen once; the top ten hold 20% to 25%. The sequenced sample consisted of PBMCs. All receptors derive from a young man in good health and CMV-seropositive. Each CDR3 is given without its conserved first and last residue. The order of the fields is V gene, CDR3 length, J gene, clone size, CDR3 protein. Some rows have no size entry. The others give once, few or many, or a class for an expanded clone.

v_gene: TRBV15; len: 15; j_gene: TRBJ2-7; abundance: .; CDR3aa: ATSRDRLAGGMHEQY
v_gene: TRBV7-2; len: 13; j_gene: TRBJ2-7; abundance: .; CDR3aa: ASSLASSGFQEQY
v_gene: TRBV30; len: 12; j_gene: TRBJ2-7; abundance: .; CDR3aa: AWRATSGVYEQY
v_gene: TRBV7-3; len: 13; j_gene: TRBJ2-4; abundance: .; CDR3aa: ASSLNSGATAIQY
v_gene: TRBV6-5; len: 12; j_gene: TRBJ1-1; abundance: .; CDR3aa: ASSGQALNTEAF
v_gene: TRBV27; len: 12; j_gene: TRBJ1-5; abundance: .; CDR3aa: ASRRRGTTSPQH
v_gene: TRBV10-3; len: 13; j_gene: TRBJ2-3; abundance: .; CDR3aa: AISRTGGSTDTQY
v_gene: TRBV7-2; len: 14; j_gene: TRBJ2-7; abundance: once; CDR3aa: ASSPPTGHRGNEQY
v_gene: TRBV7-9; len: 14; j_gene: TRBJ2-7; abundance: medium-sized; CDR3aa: ASSLEGGARPYEQY
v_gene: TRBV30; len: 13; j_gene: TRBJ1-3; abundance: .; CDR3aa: AWRFRGLPGNTIY
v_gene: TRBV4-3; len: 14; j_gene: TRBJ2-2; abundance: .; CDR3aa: ASSQEGGAGTGELF
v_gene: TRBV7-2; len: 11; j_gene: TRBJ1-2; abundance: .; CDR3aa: ASSFPGVYGYT
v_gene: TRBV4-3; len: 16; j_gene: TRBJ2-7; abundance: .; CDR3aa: ASSQEFSGTSVIYEQY
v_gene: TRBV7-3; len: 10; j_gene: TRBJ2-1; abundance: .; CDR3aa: ASSPGKDEQF
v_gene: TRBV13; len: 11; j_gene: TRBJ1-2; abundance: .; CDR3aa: ASSLEGDYGYT
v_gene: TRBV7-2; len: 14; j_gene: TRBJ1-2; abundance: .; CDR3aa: ASSLQGARMDYGYT
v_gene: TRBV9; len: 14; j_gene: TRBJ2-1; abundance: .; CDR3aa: ASSGGDPNTYNEQF
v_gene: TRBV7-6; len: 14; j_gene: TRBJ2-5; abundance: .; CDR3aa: ASSLGAGGPSSTQY
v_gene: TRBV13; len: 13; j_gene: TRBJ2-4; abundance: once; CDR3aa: ASSLTTGAKNIQY
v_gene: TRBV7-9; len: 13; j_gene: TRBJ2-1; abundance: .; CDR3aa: ASSPTDRFNNEQF
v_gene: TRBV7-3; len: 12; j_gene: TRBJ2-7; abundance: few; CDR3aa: ASSLIPNSYEQY
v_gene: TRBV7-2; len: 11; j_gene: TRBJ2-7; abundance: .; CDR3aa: ASSLGRPYEQY
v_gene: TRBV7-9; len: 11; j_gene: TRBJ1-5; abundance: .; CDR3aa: ASSQGQHQPQH
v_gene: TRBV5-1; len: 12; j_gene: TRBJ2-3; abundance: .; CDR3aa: ASSLDYGTDTQY
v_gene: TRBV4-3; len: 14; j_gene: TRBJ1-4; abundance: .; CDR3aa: ASSPGRGQGNEKLF
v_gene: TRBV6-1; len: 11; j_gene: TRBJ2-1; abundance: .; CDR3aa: ASSVKTSGEQF
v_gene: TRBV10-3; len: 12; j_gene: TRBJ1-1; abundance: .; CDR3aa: AISARGGNTEAF
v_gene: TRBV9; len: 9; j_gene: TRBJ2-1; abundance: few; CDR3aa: ASSSFNEQF
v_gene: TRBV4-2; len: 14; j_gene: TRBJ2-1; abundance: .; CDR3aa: ASSQDGTSRYNEQF
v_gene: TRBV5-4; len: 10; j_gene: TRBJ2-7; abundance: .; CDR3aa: ASSLDRVRQY
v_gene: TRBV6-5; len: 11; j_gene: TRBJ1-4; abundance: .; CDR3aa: ASSRQPNEKLF
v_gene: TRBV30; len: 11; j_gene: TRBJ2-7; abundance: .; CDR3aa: AWSVIPIYEQY
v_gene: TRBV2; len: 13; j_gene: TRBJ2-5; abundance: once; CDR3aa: ASSSDRVVRETQY
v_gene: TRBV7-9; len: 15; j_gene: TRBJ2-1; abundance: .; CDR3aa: ASSSPSGGGVYNEQF
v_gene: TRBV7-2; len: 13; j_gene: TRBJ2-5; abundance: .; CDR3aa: ASSSRGGLQETQY
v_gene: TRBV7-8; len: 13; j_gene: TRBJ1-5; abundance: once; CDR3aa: ASSLRYLRNQPQH
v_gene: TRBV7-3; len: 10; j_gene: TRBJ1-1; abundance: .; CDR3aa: ASSHAGAEAF
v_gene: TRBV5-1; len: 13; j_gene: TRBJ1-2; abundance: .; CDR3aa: ASSLVQAANYGYT
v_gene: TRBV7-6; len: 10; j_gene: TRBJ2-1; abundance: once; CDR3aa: ASSLGGIVQF